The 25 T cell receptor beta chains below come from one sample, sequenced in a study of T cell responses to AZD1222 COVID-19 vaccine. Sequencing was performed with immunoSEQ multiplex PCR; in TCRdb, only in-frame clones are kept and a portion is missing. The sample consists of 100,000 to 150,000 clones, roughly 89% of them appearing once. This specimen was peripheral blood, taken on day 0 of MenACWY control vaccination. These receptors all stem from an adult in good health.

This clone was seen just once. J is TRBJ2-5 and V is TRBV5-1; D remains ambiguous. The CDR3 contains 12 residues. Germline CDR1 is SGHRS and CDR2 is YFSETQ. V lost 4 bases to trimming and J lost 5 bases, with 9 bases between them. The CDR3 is CASSRVGETQYF. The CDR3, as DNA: TGCGCCAGCAGCCGGGTAGGGGAGACCCAGTACTTC.

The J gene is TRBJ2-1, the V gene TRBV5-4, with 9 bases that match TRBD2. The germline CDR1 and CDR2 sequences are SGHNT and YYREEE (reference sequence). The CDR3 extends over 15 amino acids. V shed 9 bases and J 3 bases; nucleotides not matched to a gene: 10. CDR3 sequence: CATQRRLADYNEQFF. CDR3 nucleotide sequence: TGTGCCACTCAACGACGACTAGCGGACTACAATGAGCAGTTCTTC. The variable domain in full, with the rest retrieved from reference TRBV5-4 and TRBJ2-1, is ETGVTQSPTHLIKTRGQQVTLRCSSQSGHNTVSWYQQALGQGPQFIFQYYREEENGRGNFPPRFSGLQFPNYSSELNVNALELDDSALYLCATQRRLADYNEQFFGPGTRLTVL.

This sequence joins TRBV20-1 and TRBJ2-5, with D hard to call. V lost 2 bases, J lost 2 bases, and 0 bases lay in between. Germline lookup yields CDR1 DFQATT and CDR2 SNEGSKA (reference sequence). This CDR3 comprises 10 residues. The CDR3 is CSARQETQYF. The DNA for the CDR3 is TGCAGTGCTAGACAAGAGACCCAGTACTTC.

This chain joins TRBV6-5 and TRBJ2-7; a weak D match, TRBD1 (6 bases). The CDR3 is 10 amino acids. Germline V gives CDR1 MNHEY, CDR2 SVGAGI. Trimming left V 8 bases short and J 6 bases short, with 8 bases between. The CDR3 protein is CASRQAEQYF. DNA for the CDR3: TGTGCCAGCCGACAGGCCGAGCAGTACTTC.

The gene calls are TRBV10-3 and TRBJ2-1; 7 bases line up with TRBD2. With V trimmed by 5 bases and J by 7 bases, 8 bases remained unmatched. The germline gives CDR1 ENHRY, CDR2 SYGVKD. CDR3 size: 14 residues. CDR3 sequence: CAISTAGEGNEQFF. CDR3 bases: TGTGCCATCAGTACGGCGGGAGAAGGGAATGAGCAGTTCTTC.

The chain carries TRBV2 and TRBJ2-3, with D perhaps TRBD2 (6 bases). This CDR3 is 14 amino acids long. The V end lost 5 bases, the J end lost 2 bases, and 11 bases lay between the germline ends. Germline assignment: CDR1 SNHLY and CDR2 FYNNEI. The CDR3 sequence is CASSPGLHTDTQYF. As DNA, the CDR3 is TGTGCCAGCAGTCCGGGACTCCACACAGATACGCAGTATTTT.

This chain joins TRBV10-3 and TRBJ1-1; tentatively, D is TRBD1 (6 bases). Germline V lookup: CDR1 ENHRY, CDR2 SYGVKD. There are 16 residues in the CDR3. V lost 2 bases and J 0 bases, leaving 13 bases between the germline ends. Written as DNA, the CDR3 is TGTGCCATCAGTGAGGGAAAGGGGGGTATGAACACTGAAGCTTTCTTT. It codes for CAISEGKGGMNTEAFF.

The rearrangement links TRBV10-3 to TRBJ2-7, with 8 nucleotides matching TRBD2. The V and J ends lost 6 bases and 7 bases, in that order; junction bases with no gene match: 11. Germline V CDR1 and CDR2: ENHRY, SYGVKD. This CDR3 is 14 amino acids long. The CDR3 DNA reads TGTGCCATCAGAAGGACTAGCAGCCTTGTAGAGCAGTACTTC. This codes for CAIRRTSSLVEQYF.

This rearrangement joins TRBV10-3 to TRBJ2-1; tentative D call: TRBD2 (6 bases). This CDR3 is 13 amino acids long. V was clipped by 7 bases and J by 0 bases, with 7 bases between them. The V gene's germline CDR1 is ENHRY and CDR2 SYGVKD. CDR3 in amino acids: CAITSASYNEQFF. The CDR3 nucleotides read TGTGCCATCACTAGCGCCTCCTACAATGAGCAGTTCTTC.

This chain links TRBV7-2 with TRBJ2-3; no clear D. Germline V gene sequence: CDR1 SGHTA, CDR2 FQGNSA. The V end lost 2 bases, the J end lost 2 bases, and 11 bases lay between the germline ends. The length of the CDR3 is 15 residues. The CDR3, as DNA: TGTGCCAGCAGCTTACTGAACGGTTACACAGATACGCAGTATTTT. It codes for CASSLLNGYTDTQYF.

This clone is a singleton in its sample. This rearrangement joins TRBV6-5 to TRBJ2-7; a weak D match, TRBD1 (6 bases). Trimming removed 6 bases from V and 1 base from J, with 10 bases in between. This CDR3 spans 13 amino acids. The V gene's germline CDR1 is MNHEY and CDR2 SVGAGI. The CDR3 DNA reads TGTGCCAGCAGCCCGGACAGTTCCTACGAGCAGTACTTC. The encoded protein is CASSPDSSYEQYF.

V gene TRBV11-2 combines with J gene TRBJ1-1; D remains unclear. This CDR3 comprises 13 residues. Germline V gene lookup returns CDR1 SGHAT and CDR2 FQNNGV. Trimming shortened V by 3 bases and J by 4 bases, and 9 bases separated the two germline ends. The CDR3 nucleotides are TGTGCCAGCAGCTTCAGCCTCACCACTGAAGCTTTCTTT. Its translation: CASSFSLTTEAFF.

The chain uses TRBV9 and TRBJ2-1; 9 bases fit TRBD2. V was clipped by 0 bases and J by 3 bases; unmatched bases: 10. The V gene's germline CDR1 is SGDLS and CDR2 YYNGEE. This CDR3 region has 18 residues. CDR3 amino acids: CASSVGIAGVNSYNEQFF. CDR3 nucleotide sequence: TGTGCCAGCAGCGTAGGAATAGCGGGAGTCAATAGCTACAATGAGCAGTTCTTC.

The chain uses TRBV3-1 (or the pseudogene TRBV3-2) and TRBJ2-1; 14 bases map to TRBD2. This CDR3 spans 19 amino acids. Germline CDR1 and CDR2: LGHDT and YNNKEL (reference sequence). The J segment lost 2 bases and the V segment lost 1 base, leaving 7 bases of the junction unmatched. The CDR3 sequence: CASSQAPGLAGAPYNEQFF. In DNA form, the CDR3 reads TGTGCCAGCAGCCAAGCTCCGGGACTAGCGGGAGCACCCTACAATGAGCAGTTCTTC.

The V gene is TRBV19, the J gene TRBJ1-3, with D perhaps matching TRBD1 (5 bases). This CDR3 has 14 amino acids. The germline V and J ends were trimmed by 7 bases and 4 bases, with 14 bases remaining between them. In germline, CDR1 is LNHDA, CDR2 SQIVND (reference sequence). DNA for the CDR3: TGTGCCAGTACTGCGGGGCGCGGGGGAAACACCATATATTTT. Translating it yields CASTAGRGGNTIYF.

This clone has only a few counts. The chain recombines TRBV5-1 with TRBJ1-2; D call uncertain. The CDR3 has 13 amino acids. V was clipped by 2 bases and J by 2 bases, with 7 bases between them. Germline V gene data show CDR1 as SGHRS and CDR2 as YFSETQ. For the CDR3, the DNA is TGCGCCAGCAGCTTTGACGGAAACTATGGCTACACCTTC. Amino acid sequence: CASSFDGNYGYTF. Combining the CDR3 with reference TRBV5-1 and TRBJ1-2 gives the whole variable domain KAGVTQTPRYLIKTRGQQVTLSCSPISGHRSVSWYQQTPGQGLQFLFEYFSETQRNKGNFPGRFSGRQFSNSRSEMNVSTLELGDSALYLCASSFDGNYGYTFGSGTRLTVV.

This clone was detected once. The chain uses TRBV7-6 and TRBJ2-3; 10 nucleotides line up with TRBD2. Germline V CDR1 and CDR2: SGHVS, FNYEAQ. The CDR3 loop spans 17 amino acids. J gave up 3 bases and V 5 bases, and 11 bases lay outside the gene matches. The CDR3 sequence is CASSLWTSGRGTDTQYF. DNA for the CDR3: TGTGCCAGCAGCCTTTGGACTAGCGGAAGAGGGACAGATACGCAGTATTTT.

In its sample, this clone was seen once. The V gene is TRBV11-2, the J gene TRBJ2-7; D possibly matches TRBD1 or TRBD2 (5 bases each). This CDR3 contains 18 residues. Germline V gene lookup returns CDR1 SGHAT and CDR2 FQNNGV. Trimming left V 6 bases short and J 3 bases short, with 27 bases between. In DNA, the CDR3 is TGTGCCAGCAGTCAGACGGGGCTAGCTCTCATAAAGCGCTACGAGCAGTACTTC. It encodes CASSQTGLALIKRYEQYF.

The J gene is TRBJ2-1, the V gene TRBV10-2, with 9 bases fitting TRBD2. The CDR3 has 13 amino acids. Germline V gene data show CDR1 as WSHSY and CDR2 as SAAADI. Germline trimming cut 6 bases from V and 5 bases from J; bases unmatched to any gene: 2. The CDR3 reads CASSGTSNNEQFF. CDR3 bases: TGCGCCAGCAGCGGGACTAGCAACAATGAGCAGTTCTTC.

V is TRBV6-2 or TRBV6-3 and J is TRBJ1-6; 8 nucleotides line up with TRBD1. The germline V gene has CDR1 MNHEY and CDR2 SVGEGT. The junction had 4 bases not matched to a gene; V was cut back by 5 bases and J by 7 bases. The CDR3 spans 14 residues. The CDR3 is CASSRTGKNSPLHF. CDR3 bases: TGTGCCAGCAGTCGGACAGGGAAAAATTCACCCCTCCACTTT.

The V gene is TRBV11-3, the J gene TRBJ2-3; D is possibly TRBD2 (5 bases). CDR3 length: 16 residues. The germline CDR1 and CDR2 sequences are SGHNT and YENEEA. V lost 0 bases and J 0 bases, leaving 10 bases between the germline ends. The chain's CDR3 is CASSLEGAPSTDTQYF. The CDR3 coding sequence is TGTGCCAGCAGCTTAGAGGGAGCTCCTAGCACAGATACGCAGTATTTT.

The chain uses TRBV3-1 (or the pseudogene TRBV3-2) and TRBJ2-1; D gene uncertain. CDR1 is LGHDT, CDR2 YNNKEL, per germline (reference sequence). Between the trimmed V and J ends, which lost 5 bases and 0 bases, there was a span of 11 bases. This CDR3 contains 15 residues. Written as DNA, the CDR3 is TGTGCCAGCAGCGTTACGGTGAGCTCCTACAATGAGCAGTTCTTC. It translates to CASSVTVSSYNEQFF.

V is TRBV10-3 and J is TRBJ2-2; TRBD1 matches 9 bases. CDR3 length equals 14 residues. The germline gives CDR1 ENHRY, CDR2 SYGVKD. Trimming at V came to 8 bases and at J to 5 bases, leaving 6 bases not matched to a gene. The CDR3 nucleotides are TGTGCCATCCGGGACAGGGTCGCGACCGGGGAGCTGTTTTTT. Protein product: CAIRDRVATGELFF.

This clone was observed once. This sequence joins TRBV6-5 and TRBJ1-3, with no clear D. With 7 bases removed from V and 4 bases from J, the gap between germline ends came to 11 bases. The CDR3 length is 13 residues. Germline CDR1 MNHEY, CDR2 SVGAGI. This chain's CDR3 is CASTFNPGNTIYF. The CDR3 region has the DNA TGTGCCAGCACCTTCAACCCCGGAAACACCATATATTTT.

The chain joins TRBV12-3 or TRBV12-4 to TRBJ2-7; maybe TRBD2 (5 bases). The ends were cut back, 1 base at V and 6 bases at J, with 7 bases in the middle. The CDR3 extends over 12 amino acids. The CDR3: CASSLEEGEQYF. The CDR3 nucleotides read TGTGCCAGCAGTTTAGAAGAGGGCGAGCAGTACTTC.